This T cell receptor (beta chain) comes out of a study of cytomegalovirus exposure and HLA in healthy donors. 60 Vbeta and 13 Jbeta primers were used in PCR. Sequencing used immunoSEQ multiplex PCR; TCRdb keeps in-frame clones, though not all of them. The data contain fewer than 200,000 clones, approximately 71% of them singletons. The CDR3 runs 15 residues. V lost 4 bases and J lost 1, with 13 bases in between. Germline-derived CDR1 and CDR2 are MNHEY and SVGAGI. Study-level findings and limits: Across all donors, roughly uniform sequencing depth was an assumption of the presence/absence analyses. Most CMV-associated TCR beta chains were later found to appear HLA-restricted.

In the case of this clone: What it recognizes is unknown.

The sequenced material came from PBMCs. This chain uses TRBV6-5 with TRBJ1-1; weak D call: TRBD1 (6 bases). This receptor was identified in a woman younger than 30 in good health and CMV-seropositive. As DNA, the CDR3 is TGTGCCAGCAGTTTCTCCTGGACAGCGAACACTGAAGCTTTCTTT. Protein: CASSFSWTANTEAFF.